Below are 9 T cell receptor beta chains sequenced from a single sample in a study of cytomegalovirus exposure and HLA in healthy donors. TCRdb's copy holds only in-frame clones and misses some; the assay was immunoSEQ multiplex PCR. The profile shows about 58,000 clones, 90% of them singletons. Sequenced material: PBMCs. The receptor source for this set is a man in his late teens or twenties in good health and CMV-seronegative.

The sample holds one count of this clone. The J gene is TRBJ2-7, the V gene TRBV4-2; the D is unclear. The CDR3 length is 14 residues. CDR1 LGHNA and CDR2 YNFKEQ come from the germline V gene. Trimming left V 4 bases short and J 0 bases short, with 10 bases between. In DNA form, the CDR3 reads TGTGCCAGCAGCCCCGAGAGATTCTCCTACGAGCAGTACTTC. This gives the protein CASSPERFSYEQYF.

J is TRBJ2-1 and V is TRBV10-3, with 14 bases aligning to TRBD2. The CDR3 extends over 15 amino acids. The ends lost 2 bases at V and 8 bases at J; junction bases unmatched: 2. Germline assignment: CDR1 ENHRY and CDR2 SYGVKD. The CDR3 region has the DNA TGTGCCATCAGTGAGGGACTAGCGGGAGGTCATGAGCAGTTCTTC. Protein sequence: CAISEGLAGGHEQFF.

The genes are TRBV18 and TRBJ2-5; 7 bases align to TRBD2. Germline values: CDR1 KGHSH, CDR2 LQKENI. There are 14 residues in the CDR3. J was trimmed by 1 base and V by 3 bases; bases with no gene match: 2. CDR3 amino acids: CASSPGTTQETQYF. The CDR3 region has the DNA TGTGCCAGCTCACCCGGGACTACCCAAGAGACCCAGTACTTC.

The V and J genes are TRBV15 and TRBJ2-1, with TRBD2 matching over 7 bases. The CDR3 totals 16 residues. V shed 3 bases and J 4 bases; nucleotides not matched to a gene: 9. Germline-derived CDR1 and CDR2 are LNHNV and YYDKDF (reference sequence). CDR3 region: CATSRTSFFVYNEQFF. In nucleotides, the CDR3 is TGTGCCACCAGCAGGACTAGCTTTTTCGTTTACAATGAGCAGTTCTTC.

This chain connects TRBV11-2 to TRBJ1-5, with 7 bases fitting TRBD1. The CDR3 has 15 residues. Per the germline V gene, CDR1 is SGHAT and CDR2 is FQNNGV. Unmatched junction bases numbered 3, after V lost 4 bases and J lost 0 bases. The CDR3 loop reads CASSSGQISNQPQHF. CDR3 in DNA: TGTGCCAGCAGCTCGGGACAGATTAGCAATCAGCCCCAGCATTTT.

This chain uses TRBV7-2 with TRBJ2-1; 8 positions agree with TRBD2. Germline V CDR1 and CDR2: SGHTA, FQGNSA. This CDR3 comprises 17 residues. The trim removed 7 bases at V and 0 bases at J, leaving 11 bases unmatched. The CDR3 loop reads CASTVAVAGSSYNEQFF. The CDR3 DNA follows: TGTGCCAGCACCGTAGCGGTAGCGGGGAGCTCCTACAATGAGCAGTTCTTC.

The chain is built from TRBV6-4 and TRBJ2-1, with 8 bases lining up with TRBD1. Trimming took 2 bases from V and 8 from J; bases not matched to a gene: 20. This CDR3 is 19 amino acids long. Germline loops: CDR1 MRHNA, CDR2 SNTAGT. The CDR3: CASSDKWDRCSESFHEQFF. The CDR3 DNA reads TGTGCCAGCAGTGACAAGTGGGACAGGTGTTCAGAAAGTTTCCATGAGCAGTTCTTC.

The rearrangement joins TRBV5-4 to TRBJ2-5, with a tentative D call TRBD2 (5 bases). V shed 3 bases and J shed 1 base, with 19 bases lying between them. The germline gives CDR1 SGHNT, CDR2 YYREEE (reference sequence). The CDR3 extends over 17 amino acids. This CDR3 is CASSSIRFSGSQETQYF. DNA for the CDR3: TGTGCCAGCAGCTCTATCCGCTTTTCGGGATCCCAAGAGACCCAGTACTTC.

DNA for the CDR3: TGTGCCAGCAGTTTGCGGGATACGCAGTATTTT. It codes for CASSLRDTQYF. The rearrangement uses TRBV28 and TRBJ2-3, with D hard to call. Trimming stripped 3 bases from V and 6 bases from J, with 4 bases between. The germline V gene encodes CDR1 MDHEN and CDR2 SYDVKM. The CDR3 length is 11 residues.